These T cell receptor beta chains were read from a single sample in a study of early T cells in non-severe SARS-CoV-2 infection. Each CDR3 protein is one row after TCRdb ran MiXCR on the 5' RACE reads. Altogether 60,000 or so distinct CDR3 sequences are present, under 15% being singletons, with the ten largest covering 8% to 10%. The source material was whole blood, sampled at baseline. The receptors were gathered from an adult who was a healthcare worker with PCR-confirmed SARS-CoV-2 infection or an uninfected control (not recorded which). Both conserved end residues are part of each CDR3. A D gene is named only where the DNA matches it firmly. Only some rows state a clone size, as once, few, many or a class for expanded clones.

TGTGCCAGCAGCCGCCGGGGTTATACCGGGGAGCTGTTTTTT CASSRRGYTGELFF TRBJ2-2 few - TRBV13
TGTGCCAGCAGAGATACAGGGGAGAGGGGGGAGCTGTTTTTT CASRDTGERGELFF TRBJ2-2 few TRBD1 TRBV12-3/TRBV12-4
TGTGCCAGCAGTGAATCGGGGGGTCGGAACTACGAGCAGTACTTC CASSESGGRNYEQYF TRBJ2-7 - TRBD2 TRBV25-1
TGTGCCAGCAGTGTCGGGGGCTCCTACGAGCAGTACTTC CASSVGGSYEQYF TRBJ2-7 - - TRBV2
TGTGCCAGCAAGAGAAGACAGGAGAGGTACGAGCAGTACTTC CASKRRQERYEQYF TRBJ2-7 few - TRBV28
TGTGCCAGCGGCCTTAGCCTGGCGGAGACCCAGTACTTC CASGLSLAETQYF TRBJ2-5 once - TRBV27
TGTGCCAGCAGTTTATCGACGGGTAGCAATCAGCCCCAGCATTTT CASSLSTGSNQPQHF TRBJ1-5 many - TRBV27
TGTGCCAGCTCACCTACAACAGGGGACTTAAACACTGAAGCTTTCTTT CASSPTTGDLNTEAFF TRBJ1-1 many TRBD1 TRBV18
TGTGCCAGCAGTTCCGGACAGGGAAATTCACCCCTCCACTTT CASSSGQGNSPLHF TRBJ1-6 - TRBD1 TRBV28
TGTGCCACCAGTGACCCGGGACAGGGGGACTACGAGCAGTACTTC CATSDPGQGDYEQYF TRBJ2-7 few TRBD1 TRBV24-1
TGCGCCAGCCTAAGCGGGAGCTCCTACAATGAGCAGTTCTTC CASLSGSSYNEQFF TRBJ2-1 few TRBD2 TRBV5-1
TGCGCCAGCAGCTTGGCTGGGGGACGGGGAACCAATGAGCAGTTCTTC CASSLAGGRGTNEQFF TRBJ2-1 - - TRBV5-1
TGTGCCAGCAGTTCACCGGGACTAGATTACGAGCAGTACTTC CASSSPGLDYEQYF TRBJ2-7 few TRBD2 TRBV6-2/TRBV6-3
TGTGCCAGCTTACAGCGAGATAACTATGGCTACACCTTC CASLQRDNYGYTF TRBJ1-2 - - TRBV2
TGTGCTCCGAGGCAGGGGGCAGATACGCAGTATTTT CAPRQGADTQYF TRBJ2-3 few TRBD1 TRBV2